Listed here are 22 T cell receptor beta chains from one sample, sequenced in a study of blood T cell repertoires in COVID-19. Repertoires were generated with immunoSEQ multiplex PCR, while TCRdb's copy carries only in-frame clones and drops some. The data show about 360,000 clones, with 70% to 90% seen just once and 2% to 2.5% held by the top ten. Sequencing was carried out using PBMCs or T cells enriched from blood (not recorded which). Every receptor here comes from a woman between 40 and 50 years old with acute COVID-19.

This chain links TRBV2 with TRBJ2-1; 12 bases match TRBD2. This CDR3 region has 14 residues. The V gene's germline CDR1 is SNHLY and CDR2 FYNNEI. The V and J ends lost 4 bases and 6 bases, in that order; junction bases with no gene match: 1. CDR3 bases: TGTGCCAGCAGTGTACTAGCGGGGGGCAATGAGCAGTTCTTC. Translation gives CASSVLAGGNEQFF.

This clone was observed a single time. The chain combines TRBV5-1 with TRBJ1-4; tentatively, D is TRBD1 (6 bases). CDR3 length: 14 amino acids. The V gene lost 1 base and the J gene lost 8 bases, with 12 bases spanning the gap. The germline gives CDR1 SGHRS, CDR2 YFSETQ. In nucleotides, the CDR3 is TGCGCCAGCAGCTTGTCACAGGGCAGAGAAAAACTGTTTTTT. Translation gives CASSLSQGREKLFF.

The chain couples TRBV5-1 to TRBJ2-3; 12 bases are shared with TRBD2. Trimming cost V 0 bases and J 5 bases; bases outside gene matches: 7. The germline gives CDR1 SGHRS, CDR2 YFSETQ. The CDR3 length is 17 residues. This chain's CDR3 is CASSLAASGGAVDTQYF. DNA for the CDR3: TGCGCCAGCAGCTTGGCTGCTAGCGGGGGGGCCGTAGATACGCAGTATTTT.

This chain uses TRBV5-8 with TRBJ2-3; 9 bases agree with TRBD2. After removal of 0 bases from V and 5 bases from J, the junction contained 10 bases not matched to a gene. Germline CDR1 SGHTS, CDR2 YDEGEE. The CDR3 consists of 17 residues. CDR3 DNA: TGTGCCAGCAGCTTGGCCAGGCGGGGGGGCTCTCGAGATACGCAGTATTTT. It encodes CASSLARRGGSRDTQYF.

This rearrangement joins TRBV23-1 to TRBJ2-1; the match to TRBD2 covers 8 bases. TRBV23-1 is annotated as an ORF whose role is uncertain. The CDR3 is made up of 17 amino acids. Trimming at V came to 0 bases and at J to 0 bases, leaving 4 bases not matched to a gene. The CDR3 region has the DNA TGCGCCAGCAGTCAATCGATAGCGGGGAGCTCCTACAATGAGCAGTTCTTC. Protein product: CASSQSIAGSSYNEQFF.

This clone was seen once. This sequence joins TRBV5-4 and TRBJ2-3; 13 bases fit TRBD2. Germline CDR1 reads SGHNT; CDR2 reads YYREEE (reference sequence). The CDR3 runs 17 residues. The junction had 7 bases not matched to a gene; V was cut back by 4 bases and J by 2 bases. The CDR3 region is CASSLRLAGGPTDTQYF. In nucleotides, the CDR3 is TGTGCCAGCAGCCTGAGACTAGCGGGGGGTCCCACAGATACGCAGTATTTT. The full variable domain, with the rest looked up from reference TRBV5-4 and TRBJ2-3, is ETGVTQSPTHLIKTRGQQVTLRCSSQSGHNTVSWYQQALGQGPQFIFQYYREEENGRGNFPPRFSGLQFPNYSSELNVNALELDDSALYLCASSLRLAGGPTDTQYFGPGTRLTVL.

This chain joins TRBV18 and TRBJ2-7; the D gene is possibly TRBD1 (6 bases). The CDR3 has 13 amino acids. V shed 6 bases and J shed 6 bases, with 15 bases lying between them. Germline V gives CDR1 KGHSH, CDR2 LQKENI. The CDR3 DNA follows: TGTGCCAGCTCGGACAGTGTTCGGTCCGAGCAGTACTTC. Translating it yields CASSDSVRSEQYF.

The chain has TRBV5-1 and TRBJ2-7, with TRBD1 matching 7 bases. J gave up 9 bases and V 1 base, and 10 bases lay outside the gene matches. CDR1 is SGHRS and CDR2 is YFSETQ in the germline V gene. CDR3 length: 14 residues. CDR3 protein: CASSLQQGIDGQYF. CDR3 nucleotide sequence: TGCGCCAGCAGCTTGCAACAGGGGATCGATGGGCAGTACTTC.

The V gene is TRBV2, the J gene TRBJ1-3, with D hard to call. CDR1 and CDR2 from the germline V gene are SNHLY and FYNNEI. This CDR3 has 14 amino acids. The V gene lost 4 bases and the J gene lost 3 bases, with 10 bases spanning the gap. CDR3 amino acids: CASSAREDGNTIYF. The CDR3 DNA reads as TGTGCCAGCAGTGCGAGGGAGGATGGAAACACCATATATTTT.

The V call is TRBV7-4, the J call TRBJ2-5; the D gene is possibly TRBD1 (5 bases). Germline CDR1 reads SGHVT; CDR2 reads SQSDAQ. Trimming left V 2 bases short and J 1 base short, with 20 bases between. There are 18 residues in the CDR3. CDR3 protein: CASSLNAGARQFQETQYF. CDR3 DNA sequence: TGTGCCAGCAGCTTAAACGCCGGCGCCCGACAGTTCCAAGAGACCCAGTACTTC. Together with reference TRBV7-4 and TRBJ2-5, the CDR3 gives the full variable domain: GAGVSQSPRYKVAKRGRDVALRCDSISGHVTLYWYRQTLGQGSEVLTYSQSDAQRDKSGRPSGRFSAERPERSVSTLKIQRTEQGDSAVYLCASSLNAGARQFQETQYFGPGTRLLVL.

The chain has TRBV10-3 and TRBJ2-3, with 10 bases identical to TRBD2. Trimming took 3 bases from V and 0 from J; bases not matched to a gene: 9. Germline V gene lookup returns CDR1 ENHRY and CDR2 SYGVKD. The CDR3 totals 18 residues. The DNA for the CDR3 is TGTGCCATCAGTGACACTCGGACTAGCGGACCTAGCACAGATACGCAGTATTTT. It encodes CAISDTRTSGPSTDTQYF.

The CDR3 nucleotides are TGCGCCAGCAGCCCCCAGGGCGAACCCCTATTGGGCTACACCTTC. Its protein is CASSPQGEPLLGYTF. This chain connects TRBV4-1 to TRBJ1-2; D is possibly TRBD1 (5 bases). Germline CDR1 and CDR2: MGHRA and YSYEKL. The V and J ends lost 4 bases and 8 bases respectively, with 20 bases between them. The CDR3 has 15 amino acids.

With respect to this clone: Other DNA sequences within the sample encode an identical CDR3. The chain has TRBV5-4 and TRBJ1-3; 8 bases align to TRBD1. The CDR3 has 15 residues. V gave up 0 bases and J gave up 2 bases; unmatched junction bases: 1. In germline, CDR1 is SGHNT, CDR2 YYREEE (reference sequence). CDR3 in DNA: TGTGCCAGCAGCTTGGACAGGGGGACTGGAAACACCATATATTTT. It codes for CASSLDRGTGNTIYF.

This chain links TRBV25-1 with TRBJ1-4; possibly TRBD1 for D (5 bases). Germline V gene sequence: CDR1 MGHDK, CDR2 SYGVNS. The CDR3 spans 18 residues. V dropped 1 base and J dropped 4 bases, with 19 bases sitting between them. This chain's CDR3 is CASSEWPGSKGLNEKLFF. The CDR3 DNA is TGTGCCAGCAGTGAATGGCCAGGGTCGAAGGGCCTTAATGAAAAACTGTTTTTT.

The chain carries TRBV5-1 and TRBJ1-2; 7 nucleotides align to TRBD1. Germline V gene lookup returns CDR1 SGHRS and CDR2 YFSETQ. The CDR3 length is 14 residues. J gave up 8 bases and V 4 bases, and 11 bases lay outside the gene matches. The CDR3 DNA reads TGCGCCAGCAGCCCGGGACAGATCCCTGTCGGCTACACCTTC. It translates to CASSPGQIPVGYTF.

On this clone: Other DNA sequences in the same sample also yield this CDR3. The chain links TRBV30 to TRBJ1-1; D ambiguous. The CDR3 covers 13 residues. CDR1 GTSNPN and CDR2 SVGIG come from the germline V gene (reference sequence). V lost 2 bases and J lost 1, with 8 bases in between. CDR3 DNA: TGTGCCTGGAGTCGCGGAGGGAACACTGAAGCTTTCTTT. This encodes CAWSRGGNTEAFF.

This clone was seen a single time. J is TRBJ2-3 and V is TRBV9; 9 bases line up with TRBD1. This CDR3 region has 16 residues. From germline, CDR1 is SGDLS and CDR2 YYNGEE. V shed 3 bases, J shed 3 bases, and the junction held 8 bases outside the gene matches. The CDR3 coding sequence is TGTGCCAGCAGCGCGGGGGACAGGGTTTATACAGATACGCAGTATTTT. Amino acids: CASSAGDRVYTDTQYF.

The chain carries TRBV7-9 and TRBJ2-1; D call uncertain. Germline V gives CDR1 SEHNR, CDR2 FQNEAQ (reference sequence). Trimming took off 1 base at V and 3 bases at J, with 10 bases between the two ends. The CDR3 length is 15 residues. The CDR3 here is CASSLVPGFYNEQFF. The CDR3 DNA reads TGTGCCAGCAGCTTAGTCCCAGGATTCTACAATGAGCAGTTCTTC.

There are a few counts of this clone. The CDR3 region has the DNA TGTGCCAGCAGCTTAGGAGTGGGCGGGGTGAATCGGGGCGAGCAGTACTTC. The encoded protein is CASSLGVGGVNRGEQYF. V and J are TRBV11-2 and TRBJ2-7; a possible D gene is TRBD2 (6 bases). Germline lookup yields CDR1 SGHAT and CDR2 FQNNGV. The V end was cut by 1 base, the J end by 6 bases, with 22 bases between. This CDR3 has 17 amino acids. The full variable domain, rest sourced from reference TRBV11-2 and TRBJ2-7, is EAGVAQSPRYKIIEKRQSVAFWCNPISGHATLYWYQQILGQGPKLLIQFQNNGVVDDSQLPKDRFSAERLKGVDSTLKIQPAKLEDSAVYLCASSLGVGGVNRGEQYFGPGTRLTVT.

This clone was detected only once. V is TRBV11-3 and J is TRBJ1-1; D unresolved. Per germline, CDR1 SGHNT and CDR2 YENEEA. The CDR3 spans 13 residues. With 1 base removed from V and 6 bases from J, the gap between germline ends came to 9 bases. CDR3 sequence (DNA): TGTGCCAGCAGCTTAGGTGGTCAGTCTGAAGCTTTCTTT. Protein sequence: CASSLGGQSEAFF. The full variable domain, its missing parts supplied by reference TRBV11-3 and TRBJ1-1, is EAGVVQSPRYKIIEKKQPVAFWCNPISGHNTLYWYLQNLGQGPELLIRYENEEAVDDSQLPKDRFSAERLKGVDSTLKIQPAELGDSAVYLCASSLGGQSEAFFGQGTRLTVV.

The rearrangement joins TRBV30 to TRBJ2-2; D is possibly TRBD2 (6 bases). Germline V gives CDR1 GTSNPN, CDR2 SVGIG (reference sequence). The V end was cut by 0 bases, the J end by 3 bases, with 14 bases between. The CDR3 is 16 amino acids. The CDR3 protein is CAWSVRGGWDTGELFF. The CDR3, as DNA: TGTGCCTGGAGTGTACGGGGAGGATGGGACACCGGGGAGCTGTTTTTT.

CDR3 residues: CATSRGRDTQYF. In DNA form, the CDR3 reads TGTGCCACCAGCAGGGGGAGGGATACGCAGTATTTT. The chain joins TRBV15 to TRBJ2-3, with D perhaps TRBD2 (6 bases). V lost 3 bases and J 6 bases, leaving 7 bases between the germline ends. CDR1 and CDR2 (germline): LNHNV, YYDKDF (reference sequence). The CDR3 is 12 amino acids.